This T cell receptor beta chain emerged from a study of metastatic and nonmetastatic thyroid tumors. Background on the study: Where malignant and benign thyroid patients were concerned, repertoires were compared across blood and tumor or nodule tissue.

Turning to this clone: Its specificity is unknown. The conserved phenylalanine or tryptophan normally closing the CDR3 is absent here, so this likely arose from a read error.

As processed by the authors: Variation in CDR3 across clinicopathological groups served as the basis for constructing a distant-metastasis classifier in papillary thyroid cancer. Using MiXCR, TCRdb re-called clones from the PCR reads. Clone size and V and J calls follow TCRdb, not the original study. The data show roughly 90,000 clones, under 15% seen once. Study-wide results and caveats: Malignant thyroid tumors reportedly exceeded benign nodules significantly in TCR beta diversity, with the difference appearing in blood and tumor.

The CDR3 is 11 amino acids. CDR1 and CDR2 (germline): SGHRS, YFSETQ. Each patient went into thyroid surgery without having received any treatment. The sequencing input was blood. V gene TRBV5-1 combines with J gene TRBJ2-5; D unresolved. The source is a female donor with papillary thyroid cancer or a benign thyroid nodule (not recorded which). Some clones in this sample may be carry-over from other donors' samples. DNA for the CDR3: TGCGCCAGCAGATTGGGGGAGACCCAGTACTAC. Its translation is CASRLGETQYY.